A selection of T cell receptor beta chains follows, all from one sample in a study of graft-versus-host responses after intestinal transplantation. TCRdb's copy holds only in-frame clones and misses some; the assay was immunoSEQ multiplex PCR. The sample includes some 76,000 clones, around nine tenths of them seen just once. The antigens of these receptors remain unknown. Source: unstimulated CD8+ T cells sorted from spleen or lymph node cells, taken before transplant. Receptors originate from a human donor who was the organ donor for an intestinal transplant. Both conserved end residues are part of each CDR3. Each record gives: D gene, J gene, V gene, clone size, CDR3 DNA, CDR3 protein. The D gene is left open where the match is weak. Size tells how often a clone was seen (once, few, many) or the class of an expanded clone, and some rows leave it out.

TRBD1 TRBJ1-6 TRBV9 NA TGTGCCAGCAGCGCAACAGGGGTGTCCTATAATTCACCCCTCCACTTT CASSATGVSYNSPLHF
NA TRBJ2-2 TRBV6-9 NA TGTGCCAGCAGTTACACCGGGCCCCGGGGGGAGCTGTTTTTT CASSYTGPRGELFF
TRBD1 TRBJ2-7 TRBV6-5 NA TGTGCCAGCAGTTACACAGGGGGCGAGCAGTACTTC CASSYTGGEQYF
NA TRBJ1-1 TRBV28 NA TGTGCCAGCAGTCCCGGGACATCCACGAACACTGAAGCTTTCTTT CASSPGTSTNTEAFF
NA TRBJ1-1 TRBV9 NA TGTGCCAGCAGCCCCCCCCGGGGGACTGAAGCTTTCTTT CASSPPRGTEAFF
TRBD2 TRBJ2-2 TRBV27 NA TGTGCCAGCCCTCGGGGGGGTCCGAACACCGGGGAGCTGTTTTTT CASPRGGPNTGELFF
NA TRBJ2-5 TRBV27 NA TGTGCCAGCAGTTTTGTCGGATACCAAGAGACCCAGTACTTC CASSFVGYQETQYF
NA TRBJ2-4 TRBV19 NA TGTGCCAGTAGTGTAATGGCTACGGATGGCATTCAGTACTTC CASSVMATDGIQYF
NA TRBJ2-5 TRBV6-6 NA TGTGCCAGCAGTTACTGGAGGACCCAGTACTTC CASSYWRTQYF
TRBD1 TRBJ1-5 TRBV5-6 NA TGTGCCAGCAGCTCGGACAGGGAATTGAGGGATCAGCCCCAGCATTTT CASSSDRELRDQPQHF
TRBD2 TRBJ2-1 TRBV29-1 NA TGCAGCGTTGTAGGCGGGAGCTCCTACAATGAGCAGTTCTTC CSVVGGSSYNEQFF
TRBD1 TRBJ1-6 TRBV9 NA TGTGCCAGTAGGGGACAGGGGGATTCACCCCTCCACTTT CASRGQGDSPLHF
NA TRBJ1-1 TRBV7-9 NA TGTGCCAGCGTGGACAGCGGGAACACTGAAGCTTTCTTT CASVDSGNTEAFF
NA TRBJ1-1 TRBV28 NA TGTGCCAGCAGTTTGGCCAGGTGGGCGACGGAAGCTTTCTTT CASSLARWATEAFF
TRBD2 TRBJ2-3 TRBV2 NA TGTGCCAGCAGTGAACTAGCGGGGGGGCTCACAGATACGCAGTATTTT CASSELAGGLTDTQYF
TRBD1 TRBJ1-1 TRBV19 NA TGTGCCAGTAGTCCCAGTACAGGGGTACCCACTGAAGCTTTCTTT CASSPSTGVPTEAFF
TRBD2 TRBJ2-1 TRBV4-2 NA TGTGCCAGCAGCCAAGTAAGTCTAGCGGGTACCGGGAGGTACAATGAGCAGTTCTTC CASSQVSLAGTGRYNEQFF
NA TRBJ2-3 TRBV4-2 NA TGTGCCAGCAGCCAAGATCGAAAGGGGGGCGCAGATACGCAGTATTTT CASSQDRKGGADTQYF
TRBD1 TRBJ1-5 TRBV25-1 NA TGTGCCAGCAGGACAGGGAATAGCAATCAGCCCCAGCATTTT CASRTGNSNQPQHF
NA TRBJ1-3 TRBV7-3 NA TGTGCCAGCAGCCTACGGTCGGGACATAGCCTGGACACCATATATTTT CASSLRSGHSLDTIYF
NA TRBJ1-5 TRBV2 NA TGTGCCAGCAGTAAGGTGGGGGATCGGAGCAATCAGCCCCAGCATTTT CASSKVGDRSNQPQHF
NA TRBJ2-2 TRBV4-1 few TGCGCCAGCAGCCAAGAGAGTATCAACACCGGGGAGCTGTTTTTT CASSQESINTGELFF
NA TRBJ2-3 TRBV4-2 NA TGTGCCAGCAGCCAAGATTTCGGGCTAGCAGCGCAGTATTTT CASSQDFGLAAQYF
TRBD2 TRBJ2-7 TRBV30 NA TGTGCCTCGCGGGGGGGCCCCTCCTACGAGCAGTACTTC CASRGGPSYEQYF
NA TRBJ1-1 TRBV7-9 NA TGTGCCAGCAGCTTATTGGCGGGGGGTGAAGCTTTCTTT CASSLLAGGEAFF
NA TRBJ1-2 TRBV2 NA TGTGCCAGCAGTCAGGGACACCCACATGAGTCCTATGGCTACACCTTC CASSQGHPHESYGYTF
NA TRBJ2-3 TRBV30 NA TGTGCCTGGAGCTCCACCTTAGGGGGGGCCGATACGCAGTATTTT CAWSSTLGGADTQYF
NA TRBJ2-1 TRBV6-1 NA TGTGCCAGCAGTGCTTTGACAGAGCCCTACAATGAGCAGTTCTTC CASSALTEPYNEQFF
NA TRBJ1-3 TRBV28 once TGTGCCAGCAGTCCCGACAACCCTGTGATGAGAAACACCATATATTTT CASSPDNPVMRNTIYF
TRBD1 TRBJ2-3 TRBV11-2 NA TGTGCCAGCAGCCACGGACAGGGGACAGATACGCAGTATTTT CASSHGQGTDTQYF
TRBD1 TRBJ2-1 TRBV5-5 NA TGTGCCAGCAGCCCCACACCATTACAGGGGGCAAATGAGCAGTTCTTC CASSPTPLQGANEQFF
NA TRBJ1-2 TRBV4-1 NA TGCGCCAGCAGCCTAGGGACGGATCATGGCTACACCTTC CASSLGTDHGYTF
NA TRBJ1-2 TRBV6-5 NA TGTGCCAGCAGTTACCTGGACGGCAGCTATGGCTACACCTTC CASSYLDGSYGYTF
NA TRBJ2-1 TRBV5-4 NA TGTGCCAGCAGCTCCCAGTACAATGAGCAGTTCTTC CASSSQYNEQFF
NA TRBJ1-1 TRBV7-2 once TGTGCCAGCAGCTTAGAAGGGATACTGAACACTGAAGCTTTCTTT CASSLEGILNTEAFF
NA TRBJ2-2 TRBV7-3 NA TGTGCCAGCAGCTTTACCGTAACCGGGGAGCTGTTTTTT CASSFTVTGELFF
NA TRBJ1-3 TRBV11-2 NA TGTGCCAGCAGCAACCTTGACAGATTCTCTGGAAACACCATATATTTT CASSNLDRFSGNTIYF
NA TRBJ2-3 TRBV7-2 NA TGTGCCAGCAGCCCCCCTCCTATGGCGGATACGCAGTATTTT CASSPPPMADTQYF
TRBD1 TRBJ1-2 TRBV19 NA TGTGCCAGTACCCATCGCGGGGCAGGGGGTGGCTACACCTTC CASTHRGAGGGYTF
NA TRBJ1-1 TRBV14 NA TGTGCCAGCAGCCAAGACCCCGGGACGGATGACATGAACACTGAAGCTTTCTTT CASSQDPGTDDMNTEAFF
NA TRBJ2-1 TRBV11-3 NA TGTGCCAGCAGCTTGGCCACCTTTTCCAATGAGCAGTTCTTC CASSLATFSNEQFF
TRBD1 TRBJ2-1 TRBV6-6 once TGTGCCAGCAGGGAAGTGGACAGGGGCTACAATGAGCAGTTCTTC CASREVDRGYNEQFF
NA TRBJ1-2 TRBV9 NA TGTGCCAGCAGCTTCGACCGGAGCGGGGGAGACTATGGCTACACCTTC CASSFDRSGGDYGYTF
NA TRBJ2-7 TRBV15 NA TGTGCCACCTCTAAGAGAGATTCCATATCCTACGAGCAGTACTTC CATSKRDSISYEQYF
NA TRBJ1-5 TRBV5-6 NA TGTGCCAGCAGCTCTTCATGGGGTGGAAGGCCCCAGCATTTT CASSSSWGGRPQHF
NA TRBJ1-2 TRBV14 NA TGTGCCAGCAGCCCCCCGGACAGTCCCTTCTATGGCTACACCTTC CASSPPDSPFYGYTF
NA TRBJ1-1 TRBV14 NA TGTGCCAGCAGCCCAATAACGAGAGATCCGGTCTTT CASSPITRDPVF
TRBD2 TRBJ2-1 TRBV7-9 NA TGTGCCAGCAGCCGGGGACTAGCGGGGGGCTCCTACAATGAGCAGTTCTTC CASSRGLAGGSYNEQFF
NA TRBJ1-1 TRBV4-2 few TGTGCCAGCAGCTTGGAGGCAGGGGAAGAGAACACTGAAGCTTTCTTT CASSLEAGEENTEAFF
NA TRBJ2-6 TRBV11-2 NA TGTGCCAGCAGCTTACGAGGGGGGGCGGTAGGGGCCAACGTCCTGACTTTC CASSLRGGAVGANVLTF
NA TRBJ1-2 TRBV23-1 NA TGCGCCAGCAGTCCCGAGATAATGTTCTTC CASSPEIMFF